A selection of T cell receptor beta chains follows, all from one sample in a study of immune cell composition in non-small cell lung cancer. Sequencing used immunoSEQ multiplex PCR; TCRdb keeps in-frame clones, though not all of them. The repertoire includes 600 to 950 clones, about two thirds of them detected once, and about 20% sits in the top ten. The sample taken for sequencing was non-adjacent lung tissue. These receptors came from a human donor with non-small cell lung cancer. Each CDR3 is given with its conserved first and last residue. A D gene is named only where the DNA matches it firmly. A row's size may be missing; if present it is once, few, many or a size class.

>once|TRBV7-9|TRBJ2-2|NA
CASSSVAGLVTGELFF
TGTGCCAGCAGCTCTGTGGCGGGATTGGTCACCGGGGAGCTGTTTTTT
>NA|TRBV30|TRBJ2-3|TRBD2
CAQSRGGGTDTQYF
TGTGCCCAGTCCCGGGGGGGCGGCACAGATACGCAGTATTTT
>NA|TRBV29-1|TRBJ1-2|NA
CSVFTPGRIDGYTF
TGCAGCGTCTTCACTCCGGGTCGGATCGACGGCTACACCTTC
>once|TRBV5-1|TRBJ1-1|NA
CASRVSFNPTGKNTEAFF
TGCGCCAGCAGAGTATCGTTCAATCCTACAGGGAAGAACACTGAAGCTTTCTTT
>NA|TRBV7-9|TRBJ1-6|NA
CASSLGDKNSPLHF
TGTGCCAGCAGCTTAGGGGACAAGAATTCACCCCTCCACTTT
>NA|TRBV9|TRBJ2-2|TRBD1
CASSRRPGQGEYTGELFF
TGTGCCAGCAGCAGGAGACCGGGACAGGGGGAATACACCGGGGAGCTGTTTTTT
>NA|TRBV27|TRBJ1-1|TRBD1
CASWGGTGYTEAFF
TGTGCCAGCTGGGGTGGGACAGGGTACACTGAAGCTTTCTTT
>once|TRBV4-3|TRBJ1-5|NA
CASSQVTGGSNQPQHF
TGCGCCAGCAGCCAGGTGACAGGCGGGAGCAATCAGCCCCAGCATTTT
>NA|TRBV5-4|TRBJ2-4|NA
CASSPPGASDADIQYF
TGTGCCAGCAGCCCCCCCGGGGCTAGCGACGCTGACATTCAGTACTTC
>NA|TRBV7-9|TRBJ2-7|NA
CASSIGAESYEQYF
TGTGCCAGCAGCATAGGTGCAGAATCCTACGAGCAGTACTTC
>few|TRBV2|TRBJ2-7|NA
CASSDLLLRTYEQYF
TGTGCCAGCAGTGATTTACTTCTGCGGACCTACGAGCAGTACTTC
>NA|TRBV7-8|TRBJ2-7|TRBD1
CASSSQDRVGGEQYF
TGTGCCAGCAGCTCCCAGGACAGGGTAGGAGGCGAGCAGTACTTC
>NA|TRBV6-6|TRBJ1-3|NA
CATQPGGNSGNTIYF
TGTGCCACCCAACCCGGGGGGAACTCTGGAAACACCATATATTTT
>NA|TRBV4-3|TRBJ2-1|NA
CASSQELISYNEQFF
TGCGCCAGCAGCCAAGAACTGATCTCCTACAATGAGCAGTTCTTC
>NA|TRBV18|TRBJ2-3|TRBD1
CASSHAGTGRDTQYF
TGTGCCAGCTCACACGCCGGGACAGGAAGAGATACGCAGTATTTT
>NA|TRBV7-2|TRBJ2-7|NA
CASSLGPTSYEQYF
TGTGCCAGCAGCTTAGGGCCGACTAGTTACGAGCAGTACTTC
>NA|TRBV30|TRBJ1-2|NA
CAWTEFPGGYTF
TGTGCCTGGACGGAGTTCCCAGGGGGCTACACCTTC
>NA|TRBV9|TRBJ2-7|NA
CASSAGSRSEQYF
TGTGCCAGCAGCGCTGGGAGCCGATCCGAGCAGTACTTC
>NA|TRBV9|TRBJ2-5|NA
CASSAKGGTGGETQYF
TGTGCCAGCAGCGCCAAGGGCGGGACCGGAGGAGAGACCCAGTACTTC
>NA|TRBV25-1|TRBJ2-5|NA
CASSELRHQETQYF
TGTGCCAGCAGTGAATTGAGGCACCAAGAGACCCAGTACTTC
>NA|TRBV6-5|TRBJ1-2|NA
CASGGLNGYGYTF
TGTGCCAGCGGCGGTTTGAATGGCTATGGCTACACCTTC
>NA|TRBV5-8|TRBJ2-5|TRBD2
CASSLEASGTQETQYF
TGTGCCAGCAGCTTGGAGGCTAGCGGGACCCAAGAGACCCAGTACTTC
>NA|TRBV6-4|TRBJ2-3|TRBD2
CASSDSSGGGTDTQYF
TGTGCCAGCAGTGACTCGAGCGGGGGGGGCACAGATACGCAGTATTTT